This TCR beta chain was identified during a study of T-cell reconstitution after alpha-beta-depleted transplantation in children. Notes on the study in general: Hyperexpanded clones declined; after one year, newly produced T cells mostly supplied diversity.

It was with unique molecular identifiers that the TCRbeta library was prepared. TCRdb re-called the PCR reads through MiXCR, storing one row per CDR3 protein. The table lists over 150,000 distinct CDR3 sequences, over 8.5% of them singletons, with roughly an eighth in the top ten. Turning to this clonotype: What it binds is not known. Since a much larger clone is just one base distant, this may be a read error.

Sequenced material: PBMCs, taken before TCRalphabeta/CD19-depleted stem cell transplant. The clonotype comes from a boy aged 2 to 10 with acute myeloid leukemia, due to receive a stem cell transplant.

For the CDR3, the DNA is TGTGCCAGCTCCCCAGGCTTCCATACGCCGTATTTT. It yields the protein CASSPGFHTPYF. The gene calls are TRBV18 and TRBJ2-3; no clear D gene. CDR1 is KGHSH, CDR2 LQKENI, per germline. The CDR3 is made up of 12 amino acids. Complete variable domain (other parts from reference TRBV18 and TRBJ2-3): NAGVMQNPRHLVRRRGQEARLRCSPMKGHSHVYWYRQLPEEGLKFMVYLQKENIIDESGMPKERFSAEFPKEGPSILRIQQVVRGDSAAYFCASSPGFHTPYFGPGTRLTVL.